The rows below give T cell receptor beta chains drawn from one sample of a study of blood T cell repertoires in COVID-19. Only in-frame clones appear in the TCRdb table, and some are missing; sequencing was by immunoSEQ multiplex PCR. Of over 150,000 clones detected, approximately 80% appear once; the ten largest clones hold 6.5% to 7.5%. The sequenced material came from peripheral blood. Receptor source: a woman in her thirties or forties with COVID-19, enrolled during active disease. Each CDR3 is given with its conserved first and last residue. Each record gives: V gene, clone size, J gene, D gene, CDR3 DNA, CDR3 protein. The D gene is left open where the match is weak. Size values are once, few and many counts, or a class for expanded clones, and some rows have none.

TRBV4-1	NA	TRBJ2-7	TRBD2	TGCGCCAGCAGCCATCCGGGACTAGGTGCCGAGCAGTACTTC	CASSHPGLGAEQYF
TRBV5-1	NA	TRBJ2-7	TRBD1	TGCGCCAGCAGCTTGGAGGGACAGGGTACATTCGAGCAGTACTTC	CASSLEGQGTFEQYF
TRBV9	NA	TRBJ1-5	TRBD1	TGTGCCAGCAGCGTAGAGGGACAGCAGCCCCAGCATTTT	CASSVEGQQPQHF
TRBV19	NA	TRBJ1-6	TRBD1	TGTGCCAGTGGACGACAGGGGGCCGGTTCACCCCTCCACTTT	CASGRQGAGSPLHF
TRBV9	NA	TRBJ1-1	NA	TGTGCCAGCAGCGTACCGGGGGGCACTGAAGCTTTCTTT	CASSVPGGTEAFF
TRBV12-3/TRBV12-4	once	TRBJ1-1	NA	TGTGCCAGCAGTCCCTGGCCCGAAGCTTTCTTT	CASSPWPEAFF
TRBV4-1	NA	TRBJ2-7	NA	TGCGCCAGCAGCCAAGATACTGAGGAGGCCTACCGCAACTACGAGCAGTACTTC	CASSQDTEEAYRNYEQYF
TRBV11-1	few	TRBJ2-3	TRBD2	TGTGCCAGCAGTTACTACTCCGGGACTACCACCAGTACGCAGTATTTT	CASSYYSGTTTSTQYF
TRBV9	once	TRBJ2-2	NA	TGTGCCAGCTCGAGGGCCACCGGGGAGCTGTTTTTT	CASSRATGELFF
TRBV27	NA	TRBJ2-7	TRBD1	TGTGCCAGCAGGCGAACCACCGGGACAGGGAGCGAGCAGTACTTC	CASRRTTGTGSEQYF
TRBV19	NA	TRBJ2-2	TRBD1	TGTGCCAGTAGTATACTGCAGGGGGCCGCCACCCGGGAGCTGTTTTTT	CASSILQGAATRELFF
TRBV3-1/TRBV3-2	NA	TRBJ2-7	NA	TGTGCCAGCAGGGAACAGGGAGGGGACGAGCAGTACTTC	CASREQGGDEQYF
TRBV6-5	once	TRBJ2-1	NA	TGTGCCAGCAGTCCCGACATTTACAATGAGCAGTTCTTC	CASSPDIYNEQFF
TRBV2	NA	TRBJ1-2	NA	TGTGCCAGCAGGGGACTTAACTATGGCTACACCTTC	CASRGLNYGYTF